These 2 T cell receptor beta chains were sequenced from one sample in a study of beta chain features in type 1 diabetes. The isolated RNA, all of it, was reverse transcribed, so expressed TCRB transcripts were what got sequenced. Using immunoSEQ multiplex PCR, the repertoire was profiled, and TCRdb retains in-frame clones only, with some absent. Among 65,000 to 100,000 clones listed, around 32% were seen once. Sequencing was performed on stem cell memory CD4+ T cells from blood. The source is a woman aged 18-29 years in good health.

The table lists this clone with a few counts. The CDR3 DNA sequence: TGTGCCAGCAGCTTGAAAGGACAGGGTGGGACCTCTGGGGCCAACGTCCTGACTTTC. Amino acid sequence: CASSLKGQGGTSGANVLTF. The chain couples TRBV7-3 to TRBJ2-6; 8 bases are a match to TRBD1. Unmatched junction bases numbered 10, after V lost 3 bases and J lost 0 bases. CDR3 length equals 19 residues. Germline loops: CDR1 SGHTA, CDR2 FQGTGA.

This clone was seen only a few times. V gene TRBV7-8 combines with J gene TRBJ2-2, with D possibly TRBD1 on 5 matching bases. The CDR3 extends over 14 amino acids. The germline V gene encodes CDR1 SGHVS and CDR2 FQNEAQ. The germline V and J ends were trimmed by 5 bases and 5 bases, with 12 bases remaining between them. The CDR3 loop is CASSTRVRTGELFF. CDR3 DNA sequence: TGTGCCAGCAGCACCAGGGTTAGGACCGGGGAGCTGTTTTTT.